The clone carrying this TCR beta chain is a singleton in its sample. Its antigen remains unidentified. This entry is derived from a study of cytomegalovirus exposure and HLA in healthy donors. Broader study findings: An analysis done earlier found most TCR beta V segments productive about 87% or about 30% of the time.

V was shortened by 5 bases and J by 3 bases, with 8 bases between the two germline ends. The CDR3 length is 13 residues. The germline gives CDR1 SSHAT, CDR2 FNYEAQ (reference sequence). The PCR was carried out with 60 Vbeta primers and 13 Jbeta primers. Generated by immunoSEQ multiplex PCR, the TCRdb table keeps only in-frame clones and is missing some. The sample includes roughly 180,000 clones, 60% to 80% of them seen just once. The clonotype was recovered from a woman aged 50 to 60 in good health and CMV-seropositive. Source material: PBMCs. V is TRBV7-7 and J is TRBJ1-5; D not resolved. DNA of the CDR3: TGTGCCAGCAGCATTGGCATCAATCAGCCCCAGCATTTT. It specifies CASSIGINQPQHF.